The rows below give T cell receptor beta chains drawn from one sample of a study of early T cells in non-severe SARS-CoV-2 infection. TCRdb reanalysed the 5' RACE reads using MiXCR and keeps one entry per CDR3 protein. Of about 61,000 distinct CDR3 sequences in the sample, about 12% were seen once. The sample in question was whole blood, obtained at baseline. These receptors were taken from an adult who was a healthcare worker with PCR-confirmed SARS-CoV-2 infection or an uninfected control (not recorded which). The donor label of this sample is uncertain. CDR3s include the opening cysteine and the closing phenylalanine or tryptophan. Each record gives: clone size, D gene, V gene, J gene, CDR3 protein, CDR3 DNA. A D gene is named only where the DNA matches it firmly. Not all rows give a size; the values are once, few, many and, for expanded clones, a class.

few,NA,TRBV5-6,TRBJ1-2,CASSFGQPYGYTF,TGTGCCAGCAGCTTCGGCCAGCCCTATGGCTACACCTTC
NA,TRBD2,TRBV11-1,TRBJ2-1,CASSSGLAGINNEQFF,TGTGCCAGCAGCTCAGGACTAGCGGGGATCAACAATGAGCAGTTCTTC
NA,NA,TRBV11-3,TRBJ1-2,CASSRGVNYGYTF,TGTGCCAGCAGCCGAGGCGTTAACTATGGCTACACCTTC
many,NA,TRBV12-5,TRBJ2-2,CASGPPGELFF,TGTGCTAGTGGCCCTCCCGGGGAGCTGTTTTTT
NA,NA,TRBV11-2,TRBJ2-1,CASSLDRSAEQFF,TGTGCCAGCAGCTTAGATCGTTCAGCAGAGCAGTTCTTC
many,TRBD1,TRBV13,TRBJ2-5,CASRGQEKETQYF,TGTGCCAGCAGGGGACAGGAGAAAGAGACCCAGTACTTC
many,NA,TRBV24-1,TRBJ1-4,CATSDLGEKLFF,TGTGCCACCAGTGATTTAGGGGAAAAACTGTTTTTT
NA,TRBD1,TRBV18,TRBJ2-5,CASSPETGKETQYF,TGTGCCAGCTCACCAGAGACAGGGAAAGAGACCCAGTACTTC
NA,TRBD1,TRBV24-1,TRBJ2-3,CATSDTSRGYTQYF,TGTGCCACCAGTGATACCTCCAGGGGGTATACGCAGTATTTT
NA,NA,TRBV6-1,TRBJ2-3,CASSSGGADTQYF,TGTGCCAGCAGTTCGGGGGGCGCAGATACGCAGTATTTT
NA,NA,TRBV12-3/TRBV12-4,TRBJ2-3,CASSSGNTDTQYF,TGTGCCAGCAGTTCCGGCAACACAGATACGCAGTATTTT
NA,NA,TRBV3-1,TRBJ2-4,CASSQDFGVLSGLYF,TGTGCCAGCAGCCAAGATTTCGGGGTCCTCTCGGGGCTGTACTTC
few,TRBD2,TRBV7-3,TRBJ2-3,CASSLGSSGGGTDTQYF,TGTGCCAGCAGCTTAGGGTCTAGCGGGGGAGGGACAGATACGCAGTATTTT
few,NA,TRBV7-3,TRBJ2-2,CASSSRRGTGELFF,TGTGCCAGCAGCTCCCGGCGAGGTACCGGGGAGCTGTTTTTT
NA,NA,TRBV10-3,TRBJ2-1,CAISEGAYNEQFF,TGTGCCATCAGTGAGGGGGCATACAATGAGCAGTTCTTC
NA,NA,TRBV9,TRBJ1-3,CASSVGGVSGNTIYF,TGTGCCAGCAGCGTAGGAGGGGTCTCTGGAAACACCATATATTTT
NA,NA,TRBV2,TRBJ2-2,CASSRGPANTGELFF,TGTGCCAGCAGCAGGGGTCCTGCGAACACCGGGGAGCTGTTTTTT
few,NA,TRBV27,TRBJ1-2,CASSFSWRTLGGYTF,TGTGCCAGCAGTTTTTCTTGGCGGACACTGGGCGGCTACACCTTC
NA,TRBD2,TRBV7-9,TRBJ2-2,CASISSGNTGELFF,TGTGCCAGCATCTCTAGCGGAAACACCGGGGAGCTGTTTTTT
many,NA,TRBV11-2,TRBJ2-5,CASSLKETQYF,TGTGCCAGCAGCTTAAAAGAGACCCAGTACTTC
few,NA,TRBV5-4,TRBJ1-2,CASSPEGGSNYGYTF,TGTGCCAGCAGCCCAGAGGGAGGATCTAACTATGGCTACACCTTC
NA,NA,TRBV25-1,TRBJ2-1,CASSEPGSRYNEQFF,TGTGCCAGCAGTGAACCGGGCTCTAGATACAATGAGCAGTTCTTC
many,TRBD2,TRBV2,TRBJ2-3,CASRFGGATDTQYF,TGTGCCAGCCGATTCGGGGGGGCCACAGATACGCAGTATTTT
NA,TRBD1,TRBV2,TRBJ1-5,CASSERQGVGNQPQHF,TGTGCCAGCAGTGAGAGACAGGGGGTGGGCAATCAGCCCCAGCATTTT
NA,NA,TRBV9,TRBJ1-5,CASSRGNSNQPQHF,TGTGCCAGCAGCCGGGGAAATAGCAATCAGCCCCAGCATTTT
few,NA,TRBV5-1,TRBJ2-3,CASSLGGPAPQYF,TGCGCCAGCAGCCTGGGGGGGCCAGCACCGCAGTATTTT
few,NA,TRBV5-1,TRBJ2-6,CASTRSAPGSSGANVLTF,TGCGCCAGCACACGTTCGGCCCCGGGCAGCTCTGGGGCCAACGTCCTGACTTTC
NA,NA,TRBV4-1,TRBJ1-1,CASSRVPADAAFF,TGCGCCAGCAGCCGTGTACCGGCGGACGCAGCTTTCTTT
once,TRBD1,TRBV5-5,TRBJ1-1,CASSKRTGTGGKEAFF,TGTGCCAGCAGCAAGCGAACCGGGACAGGGGGCAAGGAGGCTTTCTTT
few,NA,TRBV5-5,TRBJ2-5,CASSLPDSVETQYF,TGTGCCAGCAGCTTACCCGACAGTGTAGAGACCCAGTACTTC
few,NA,TRBV15,TRBJ1-5,CATSREGRTYNQPQHF,TGTGCCACCAGCAGAGAAGGCAGAACATACAATCAGCCCCAGCATTTT
few,NA,TRBV11-2,TRBJ2-5,CASSLAPTEGETQYF,TGTGCCAGCAGCCTGGCTCCGACGGAGGGAGAGACCCAGTACTTC
NA,TRBD2,TRBV19,TRBJ2-5,CASSTYYRTSGGSETQYF,TGTGCCAGTAGTACCTACTACCGGACTAGCGGGGGCTCAGAGACCCAGTACTTC
many,NA,TRBV20-1,TRBJ1-2,CSARDFSSGEENGYTF,TGCAGTGCTAGAGATTTTAGCTCGGGGGAAGAGAATGGCTACACCTTC
many,NA,TRBV6-2/TRBV6-3,TRBJ2-2,CATCNRLRTSTGELFF,TGTGCCACCTGTAATCGACTAAGGACATCCACCGGGGAGCTGTTTTTT
few,NA,TRBV6-6,TRBJ1-4,CASSYGRASEKLFF,TGTGCCAGCAGTTACGGACGGGCCAGTGAAAAACTGTTTTTT